This is a list of T cell receptor beta chains from one sample in a study of Ad26.COV2.S vaccination and SARS-CoV-2 variants. Method: immunoSEQ multiplex PCR; TCRdb's copy keeps in-frame clones and lacks some. This table has just under 250,000 clones, 85% to 90% appearing once. Source: peripheral blood, taken in a trial of Ad26.COV2.S vaccine versus placebo. Receptor source: a person between 18 and 59 years old who received the Ad26.COV2.S COVID-19 vaccine or a placebo. Both conserved end residues are part of each CDR3. Fields, in order: clone size, J gene, V gene, D gene, CDR3 protein, CDR3 DNA. A D gene is named only where the DNA matches it firmly. Clone sizes are given selectively: once, few, many, or a class where the clone is expanded.

>.|TRBJ2-3|TRBV18|TRBD2
CASSPLAGGTTDTQYF
TGTGCCAGCTCACCCCTGGCGGGAGGGACCACAGATACGCAGTATTTT
>few|TRBJ1-1|TRBV5-5|.
CASSLDRVTTEAFF
TGTGCCAGCAGCTTGGACAGGGTCACCACTGAAGCTTTCTTT
>.|TRBJ2-7|TRBV6-1|.
CASSDLAGAGYEQYF
TGTGCCAGCAGTGACCTTGCAGGGGCCGGGTACGAGCAGTACTTC
>once|TRBJ1-1|TRBV29-1|.
CSVGGPAEAFF
TGCAGCGTTGGGGGGCCGGCTGAAGCTTTCTTT
>.|TRBJ2-3|TRBV24-1|.
CATSADGSLADTQYF
TGTGCCACCAGTGCAGACGGGAGCCTCGCAGATACGCAGTATTTT
>.|TRBJ2-5|TRBV27|.
CASSPRMTGRGETQYF
TGTGCCAGCAGCCCCCGAATGACAGGGCGGGGGGAGACCCAGTACTTC
>once|TRBJ2-3|TRBV29-1|.
CSVVDSGTRLNTDTQYF
TGCAGCGTTGTTGATTCCGGGACAAGGCTAAACACAGATACGCAGTATTTT
>.|TRBJ2-7|TRBV30|.
CAWNPGAGEQYF
TGTGCCTGGAACCCAGGGGCGGGAGAGCAGTACTTC
>.|TRBJ2-5|TRBV4-3|.
CASSQDPGKGTQYF
TGCGCCAGCAGCCAAGACCCGGGGAAAGGTACCCAGTACTTC
>.|TRBJ2-2|TRBV11-2|.
CASSSTGGLNTGELFF
TGTGCCAGCAGCTCAACCGGGGGTTTGAACACCGGGGAGCTGTTTTTT
>few|TRBJ2-6|TRBV4-2|.
CASSQDMEGGRVLTF
TGTGCCAGCAGCCAAGATATGGAGGGAGGAAGGGTCCTGACTTTC
>.|TRBJ2-7|TRBV11-3|.
CASSLGAPYEQYF
TGTGCCAGCAGCTTAGGGGCCCCCTACGAGCAGTACTTC
>.|TRBJ2-7|TRBV28|.
CASSYPGTDSYEQYF
TGTGCCAGCAGTTACCCCGGGACCGACTCCTACGAGCAGTACTTC
>.|TRBJ2-5|TRBV6-2/TRBV6-3|.
CASSYSYTNNQETQYF
TGTGCCAGCAGTTACTCCTACACTAATAACCAAGAGACCCAGTACTTC
>.|TRBJ2-3|TRBV4-3|TRBD2
CASSQEGLAGPADTQYF
TGCGCCAGCAGCCAAGAGGGACTAGCGGGACCTGCAGATACGCAGTATTTT
>.|TRBJ2-7|TRBV21-1|.
CASSTPREEQYF
TGTGCCAGCAGCACCCCGCGCGAGGAGCAGTACTTC